This TCR beta chain was observed in a study of shared T cell receptors in the human thymus. The V end was cut by 3 bases, the J end by 3 bases, with 24 bases between. The CDR3 is 18 residues long. Looked up from germline, CDR1 is MDHEN and CDR2 is SYDVKM. Only in-frame clones appear in the TCRdb table, and some are missing; sequencing was by immunoSEQ multiplex PCR. Of under 850,000 clones in the sample, approximately 87% were seen once. This same sample was also part of a study on human thymus T cells. That work states: From resections taken during corrective heart surgery, the thymus tissue was obtained. Repertoires from thymus and blood appeared to show biased V and J gene usage.

Material for sequencing was thymocytes. The chain employs TRBV28 and TRBJ2-7, with D perhaps matching TRBD1 (6 bases). This receptor was identified in a boy in the first two years of life with a congenital heart defect. Written as DNA, the CDR3 is TGTGCCAGCAGTTTCCTCCTCCCTAGACAGGTTGAGTGCTACGAGCAGTACTTC. It specifies CASSFLLPRQVECYEQYF.